The 21 T cell receptor beta chains in this list originate from one sample, sequenced in a study of T cell repertoires in ileal Crohn's disease. Using immunoSEQ multiplex PCR, the repertoire was profiled, and TCRdb retains in-frame clones only, with some absent. The data contain roughly 14,000 clones, 84% of them singletons. Sequencing used ileal tissue. These receptor sequences come from an adult with Crohn's disease.

The rearrangement uses TRBV4-1 and TRBJ1-5; D is possibly TRBD1 (6 bases). Germline lookup yields CDR1 MGHRA and CDR2 YSYEKL. This CDR3 is 16 amino acids long. The V end lost 8 bases, the J end lost 5 bases, and 22 bases lay between the germline ends. CDR3 region: CASRTTQGHLDQPQHF. The CDR3 nucleotides are TGCGCCAGCCGGACCACTCAGGGACACCTTGATCAGCCCCAGCATTTT.

V and J are TRBV28 and TRBJ1-2, with D unclear. This CDR3 region has 14 residues. Germline-derived CDR1 and CDR2 are MDHEN and SYDVKM. Deletions cut 1 base from V and 10 bases from J, with 16 bases between. The CDR3 sequence: CASSLYGLQSPYTF. In DNA, the CDR3 is TGTGCCAGCAGTTTATATGGACTCCAGTCTCCCTACACCTTC.

The chain's CDR3 is CASARDSNTGELFF. DNA for the CDR3: TGTGCCAGCGCCAGGGACTCGAACACCGGGGAGCTGTTTTTT. The V and J genes are TRBV5-4 and TRBJ2-2, with a tentative D call TRBD2 (6 bases). Germline lookup yields CDR1 SGHNT and CDR2 YYREEE (reference sequence). V lost 7 bases and J 0 bases, leaving 10 bases between the germline ends. The CDR3 sequence is 14 residues long.

The chain carries TRBV7-2 and TRBJ2-7; TRBD2 agrees at 9 bases. The germline V gene has CDR1 SGHTA and CDR2 FQGNSA. J lost 6 bases, V lost 2 bases, and 11 bases had no gene match. The CDR3 length is 16 residues. The CDR3 sequence is CASSLSMAGGPREQYF. The CDR3 nucleotides are TGTGCCAGCAGCTTATCGATGGCGGGGGGGCCCCGCGAGCAGTACTTC. Full variable domain (rest looked up from reference TRBV7-2 and TRBJ2-7): GAGVSQSPSNKVTEKGKDVELRCDPISGHTALYWYRQSLGQGLEFLIYFQGNSAPDKSGLPSDRFSAERTGGSVSTLTIQRTQQEDSAVYLCASSLSMAGGPREQYFGPGTRLTVT.

As to this clone: One junction end does not reproduce the germline sequence, and a read error may be involved. Additional DNA sequences in this sample encode the identical CDR3. The V gene is TRBV5-1, the J gene TRBJ1-1; TRBD1 is a possible D gene (5 bases). Germline V gene lookup returns CDR1 SGHRS and CDR2 YFSETQ. The CDR3 length is 15 residues. The CDR3 here is CASSLLVTGEPEAFF. As DNA, the CDR3 is TGCGCTAGCAGCTTGCTCGTGACGGGGGAGCCTGAAGCTTTCTTT.

This chain links TRBV28 with TRBJ2-1; possibly TRBD2 for D (5 bases). The CDR3 extends over 14 amino acids. Trimming removed 5 bases from V and 0 bases from J, with 8 bases in between. CDR1 MDHEN and CDR2 SYDVKM come from the germline V gene. The CDR3 sequence is CASSRTFSYNEQFF. In DNA form, the CDR3 reads TGTGCCAGCAGTCGGACTTTCTCCTACAATGAGCAGTTCTTC.

The chain employs TRBV19 and TRBJ1-2; D might be TRBD1 (6 bases). The V end was cut by 3 bases, the J end by 4 bases, with 9 bases between. This CDR3 has 13 amino acids. Germline CDR1 reads LNHDA; CDR2 reads SQIVND (reference sequence). Here the CDR3 DNA reads TGTGCCAGTAGTATCCAGGGGTCCTATGGCTACACCTTC. It encodes CASSIQGSYGYTF.

The chain carries TRBV2 and TRBJ2-2, with D uncertain. The V and J ends lost 4 bases and 3 bases respectively, with 3 bases between them. Germline lookup yields CDR1 SNHLY and CDR2 FYNNEI. There are 12 residues in the CDR3. The CDR3 reads CASSADTGELFF. The CDR3 bases are TGTGCCAGCAGTGCAGACACCGGGGAGCTGTTTTTT.

This clone has a single count. The chain employs TRBV6-1 and TRBJ1-4, with 8 bases lining up with TRBD1. With 0 bases clipped from V and 3 bases from J, the junction kept 0 bases outside the gene matches. The germline CDR1 and CDR2 sequences are MNHNS and SASEGT. This CDR3 is 15 amino acids long. The CDR3 is CASSEARGPNEKLFF. The CDR3 DNA is TGTGCCAGCAGTGAAGCCAGGGGGCCTAATGAAAAACTGTTTTTT.

The J gene is TRBJ1-6, the V gene TRBV5-1, with D uncertain. Germline loops: CDR1 SGHRS, CDR2 YFSETQ. V lost 0 bases to trimming and J lost 7 bases, with 8 bases between them. There are 14 residues in the CDR3. This CDR3 is CASSLEQWNSPLHF. The CDR3 region has the DNA TGCGCCAGCAGCTTGGAACAGTGGAATTCACCCCTCCACTTT.

The chain has TRBV29-1 and TRBJ2-1; TRBD2 matches 9 bases. Germline V CDR1 and CDR2: SQVTM, ANQGSEA. The ends lost 6 bases at V and 7 bases at J; junction bases unmatched: 10. CDR3 length: 14 residues. The CDR3 loop reads CSVPEREVWNEQFF. In DNA form, the CDR3 reads TGCAGCGTGCCCGAGCGGGAGGTGTGGAATGAGCAGTTCTTC.

V and J are TRBV5-4 and TRBJ1-2; no firm D call. There are 15 residues in the CDR3. CDR1 and CDR2 from the germline V gene are SGHNT and YYREEE (reference sequence). Deletions cut 3 bases from V and 0 bases from J, with 12 bases between. Here the CDR3 reads CASSSQRDSNYGYTF. The CDR3 DNA reads as TGTGCCAGCAGCTCCCAAAGAGACTCTAACTATGGCTACACCTTC.

There are a few counts of this clone. The chain joins TRBV5-1 to TRBJ2-6; 12 bases line up with TRBD2. The CDR3 runs to 18 residues. V was clipped by 4 bases and J by 4 bases; unmatched bases: 9. Germline-derived CDR1 and CDR2 are SGHRS and YFSETQ. The CDR3 region is CASSRGLAGFTGANVLTF. In DNA, the CDR3 is TGCGCCAGCAGCCGCGGACTAGCGGGGTTCACGGGGGCCAACGTCCTGACTTTC.

V usage is TRBV7-2 and J usage is TRBJ2-7, with 10 bases that match TRBD2. The CDR3 has 13 amino acids. Germline CDR1 is SGHTA and CDR2 is FQGNSA. V lost 2 bases and J lost 10; bases outside the gene matches: 5. CDR3 in amino acids: CASSLSGGADQYF. CDR3 in DNA: TGTGCCAGCAGCTTAAGCGGGGGGGCCGATCAGTACTTC.

The rearrangement uses TRBV10-3 and TRBJ1-1; 10 nucleotides match TRBD1. CDR3 size: 14 residues. The ends lost 9 bases at V and 8 bases at J; junction bases unmatched: 12. Germline values: CDR1 ENHRY, CDR2 SYGVKD. The chain's CDR3 is CAIAPGQGKMEAFF. CDR3 bases: TGTGCCATTGCCCCGGGACAGGGGAAAATGGAAGCTTTCTTT.

This rearrangement joins TRBV5-6 to TRBJ1-5; D perhaps matches TRBD1 (6 bases). From germline, CDR1 is SGHDT and CDR2 YYEEEE. The CDR3 extends over 16 amino acids. Trimming pared 4 bases from V and 2 bases from J, leaving 16 bases between. This CDR3 is CASSLEAGAGNQPQHF. CDR3 bases: TGTGCCAGCAGCCTGGAAGCGGGGGCGGGCAATCAGCCCCAGCATTTT.

This chain joins TRBV13 and TRBJ1-1; D is undetermined. The CDR3 totals 14 residues. Looked up from germline, CDR1 is PRHDT and CDR2 is FYEKMQ (reference sequence). Trimming left V 2 bases short and J 4 bases short, with 11 bases between. The CDR3 DNA is TGTGCCAGCAGCTTAACGGGTACGACCACTGAAGCTTTCTTT. Its translation is CASSLTGTTTEAFF.

In this sample, this clone turned up a few times. This sequence joins TRBV28 and TRBJ1-4, with D perhaps TRBD1 (6 bases). This CDR3 region has 14 residues. From germline, CDR1 is MDHEN and CDR2 SYDVKM. The V end was cut by 1 base, the J end by 4 bases, with 7 bases between. CDR3 loop: CASSLYRDNEKLFF. As DNA, the CDR3 is TGTGCCAGCAGTTTATACAGGGATAATGAAAAACTGTTTTTT.

The chain combines TRBV7-2 with TRBJ2-6, with D perhaps matching TRBD2 (6 bases). CDR1 is SGHTA and CDR2 is FQGNSA in the germline V gene. V was shortened by 1 base and J by 0 bases, with 7 bases between the two germline ends. The CDR3 extends over 16 amino acids. Here the CDR3 DNA reads TGTGCCAGCAGCTTAGTCGGGGGCTCTGGGGCCAACGTCCTGACTTTC. Protein sequence: CASSLVGGSGANVLTF.

The CDR3 loop is CAWTTGQISGNTIYF. The DNA for the CDR3 is TGTGCCTGGACAACGGGACAGATCTCTGGAAACACCATATATTTT. The gene calls are TRBV30 and TRBJ1-3; 7 positions match TRBD1. Germline lookup yields CDR1 GTSNPN and CDR2 SVGIG (reference sequence). V shed 4 bases, J shed 0 bases, and the junction held 6 bases outside the gene matches. This CDR3 is built from 15 residues.

The rearrangement links TRBV4-1 to TRBJ1-2; D is undetermined. The CDR3 is 18 amino acids. Deletions cut 0 bases from V and 4 bases from J, with 21 bases between. The V gene's germline CDR1 is MGHRA and CDR2 YSYEKL. CDR3 sequence reads: CASSQEATGISLGYGYTF. The CDR3, as DNA: TGCGCCAGCAGCCAAGAGGCGACGGGGATCTCATTGGGCTATGGCTACACCTTC.